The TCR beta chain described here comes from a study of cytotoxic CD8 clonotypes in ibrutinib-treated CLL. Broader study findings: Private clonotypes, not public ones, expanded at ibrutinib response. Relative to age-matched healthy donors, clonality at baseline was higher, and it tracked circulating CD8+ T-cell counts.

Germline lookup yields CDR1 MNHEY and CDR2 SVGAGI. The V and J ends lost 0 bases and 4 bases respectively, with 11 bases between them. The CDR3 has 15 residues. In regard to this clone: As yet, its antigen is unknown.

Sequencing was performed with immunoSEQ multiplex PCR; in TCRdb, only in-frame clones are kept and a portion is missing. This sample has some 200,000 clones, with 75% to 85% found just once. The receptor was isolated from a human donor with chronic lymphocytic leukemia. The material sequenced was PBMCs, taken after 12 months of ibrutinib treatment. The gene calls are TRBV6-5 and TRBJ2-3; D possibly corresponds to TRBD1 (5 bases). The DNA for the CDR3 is TGTGCCAGCAGTTACTCGACGGCAGGGTCAGATACGCAGTATTTT. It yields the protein CASSYSTAGSDTQYF.